One and the same sample provided the 29 T cell receptor beta chains below, sequenced in a study of blood T cell repertoires in COVID-19. Clones were sequenced by immunoSEQ multiplex PCR, and TCRdb holds only the in-frame ones, with some missing. The sample contains about 220,000 clones, about 79% of which appear only once. Sequenced: peripheral blood. The source of these receptors is a man between 50 and 59 years old with active or convalescent COVID-19.

J is TRBJ1-2 and V is TRBV5-5, with unresolved D. Trimming removed 2 bases at V and 2 bases at J, with 10 bases between. This CDR3 is built from 14 residues. Germline CDR1 is SGHKS and CDR2 is YYEKEE (reference sequence). CDR3 sequence: CASSLGRENYGYTF. The CDR3 DNA sequence: TGTGCCAGCAGCTTAGGGAGGGAAAACTATGGCTACACCTTC.

The J gene is TRBJ2-7, the V gene TRBV7-2, with 8 bases identical to TRBD2. The germline gives CDR1 SGHTA, CDR2 FQGNSA. The CDR3 runs to 15 residues. After removal of 5 bases from V and 2 bases from J, the junction contained 8 bases not matched to a gene. CDR3: CASSLTSGGTYEQYF. DNA of the CDR3: TGTGCCAGCAGCCTAACTAGCGGTGGAACCTACGAGCAGTACTTC.

This clone appeared a single time. This rearrangement joins TRBV2 to TRBJ1-5; D is uncertain. V was clipped by 5 bases and J by 3 bases, with 8 bases between them. This CDR3 is built from 13 residues. Germline assignment: CDR1 SNHLY and CDR2 FYNNEI. The CDR3 nucleotides read TGTGCCAGCAGTTCAGGCTCCAATCAGCCCCAGCATTTT. Residues: CASSSGSNQPQHF. Complete variable domain (other parts from reference TRBV2 and TRBJ1-5): EPEVTQTPSHQVTQMGQEVILRCVPISNHLYFYWYRQILGQKVEFLVSFYNNEISEKSEIFDDQFSVERPDGSNFTLKIRSTKLEDSAMYFCASSSGSNQPQHFGDGTRLSIL.

The chain recombines TRBV28 with TRBJ1-5; D gene ambiguous. The CDR3 covers 17 residues. V gave up 1 base and J gave up 2 bases, with 15 bases separating them. Germline V CDR1 and CDR2: MDHEN, SYDVKM. As DNA, the CDR3 is TGTGCCAGCAGTTTATTAGGGCAGGAGGTGCGCAATCAGCCCCAGCATTTT. Protein product: CASSLLGQEVRNQPQHF.

The CDR3 sequence: CASSRGAGKMETQYF. The CDR3 coding sequence is TGTGCCAGCAGCCGGGGGGCCGGGAAGATGGAGACCCAGTACTTC. The chain links TRBV2 to TRBJ2-5, with a tentative D call TRBD2 (7 bases). V lost 6 bases and J 5 bases, leaving 19 bases between the germline ends. Germline V gene sequence: CDR1 SNHLY, CDR2 FYNNEI. The CDR3 has 15 amino acids. The full variable domain, completed using reference TRBV2 and TRBJ2-5, is EPEVTQTPSHQVTQMGQEVILRCVPISNHLYFYWYRQILGQKVEFLVSFYNNEISEKSEIFDDQFSVERPDGSNFTLKIRSTKLEDSAMYFCASSRGAGKMETQYFGPGTRLLVL.

The chain is built from TRBV6-5 and TRBJ1-3; D is uncertain. CDR1 is MNHEY and CDR2 is SVGAGI in the germline V gene. V lost 4 bases, J lost 0 bases, and 7 bases lay in between. The CDR3 totals 14 residues. Here the CDR3 reads CASSWASSGNTIYF. The CDR3 DNA reads as TGTGCCAGCAGTTGGGCGAGCTCTGGAAACACCATATATTTT.

J is TRBJ1-1 and V is TRBV5-4, with 11 bases that match TRBD1. The V segment lost 3 bases and the J segment 4 bases; nucleotides outside the gene matches: 8. Germline assignment: CDR1 SGHNT and CDR2 YYREEE (reference sequence). This CDR3 contains 16 residues. DNA for the CDR3: TGTGCCAGCAGCTCCAAAGACGGGACAGGGGGCACTGAAGCTTTCTTT. Translated, it gives CASSSKDGTGGTEAFF.

The chain recombines TRBV18 with TRBJ1-2, with 9 bases fitting TRBD1. Germline-derived CDR1 and CDR2 are KGHSH and LQKENI. Germline trimming cut 3 bases from V and 3 bases from J; bases unmatched to any gene: 2. The CDR3 has 14 residues. The CDR3 sequence is CASSPGQGYYGYTF. The CDR3, as DNA: TGTGCCAGCTCACCGGGACAGGGATACTATGGCTACACCTTC.

This clone came up a few times. V usage is TRBV18 and J usage is TRBJ1-2, with TRBD1 matching 8 bases. In germline, CDR1 is KGHSH, CDR2 LQKENI. This CDR3 has 16 residues. After removal of 0 bases from V and 5 bases from J, the junction contained 8 bases not matched to a gene. This CDR3 is CASSPPGSQGAYGYTF. DNA of the CDR3: TGTGCCAGCTCACCACCGGGATCTCAGGGGGCGTATGGCTACACCTTC.

The genes are TRBV5-1 and TRBJ2-5; a weak D match, TRBD2 (6 bases). V lost 2 bases, J lost 4 bases, and 9 bases lay in between. CDR1 is SGHRS, CDR2 YFSETQ, per germline. This CDR3 has 13 residues. Here the CDR3 reads CASSLPGGETQYF. DNA for the CDR3: TGCGCCAGCAGCTTACCCGGGGGAGAGACCCAGTACTTC.

The J gene is TRBJ2-1, the V gene TRBV25-1, with 7 bases that match TRBD2. This CDR3 is built from 17 residues. V trimming: 1 base; J trimming: 7 bases; junction bases outside the gene matches: 13. Germline V lookup: CDR1 MGHDK, CDR2 SYGVNS. CDR3 sequence reads: CASSEWASGGERNEQFF. CDR3 coding DNA: TGTGCCAGCAGTGAATGGGCTAGCGGTGGGGAGAGAAATGAGCAGTTCTTC. The variable domain in full, completed from reference TRBV25-1 and TRBJ2-1, reads EADIYQTPRYLVIGTGKKITLECSQTMGHDKMYWYQQDPGMELHLIHYSYGVNSTEKGDLSSESTVSRIRTEHFPLTLESARPSHTSQYLCASSEWASGGERNEQFFGPGTRLTVL.

The chain links TRBV2 to TRBJ2-1; TRBD1 matches at 7 bases. The CDR3 extends over 15 amino acids. J lost 1 base, V lost 4 bases, and 4 bases had no gene match. Per the germline V gene, CDR1 is SNHLY and CDR2 is FYNNEI. Written as DNA, the CDR3 is TGTGCCAGCAGTGGGGACAGCCTATCCTACAATGAGCAGTTCTTC. Translated: CASSGDSLSYNEQFF.

J is TRBJ2-7 and V is TRBV5-1; 7 bases align to TRBD1. Germline lookup yields CDR1 SGHRS and CDR2 YFSETQ. J lost 6 bases, V lost 0 bases, and 3 bases had no gene match. CDR3 length equals 13 residues. CDR3 loop: CASSLGQGSEQYV. CDR3 nucleotide sequence: TGCGCCAGCAGCTTGGGACAGGGTAGCGAGCAGTACGTC.

This chain connects TRBV28 to TRBJ1-1; D is unclear. The V and J ends lost 4 bases and 4 bases respectively, with 7 bases between them. The CDR3 contains 12 residues. Germline CDR1 MDHEN, CDR2 SYDVKM. DNA of the CDR3: TGTGCCAGCAGTTCCGAGGGCACTGAAGCTTTCTTT. Its translation: CASSSEGTEAFF.

V usage is TRBV3-1 (or the pseudogene TRBV3-2) and J usage is TRBJ2-4; TRBD1 is a possible D gene (6 bases). With 0 bases removed from V and 9 bases from J, the gap between germline ends came to 6 bases. Germline CDR1 is LGHDT and CDR2 is YNNKEL (reference sequence). The length of the CDR3 is 12 residues. The CDR3 here is CASSQDRGIQYF. The CDR3 DNA sequence: TGTGCCAGCAGCCAAGACAGGGGCATTCAGTACTTC.

This clone turned up a few times. V usage is TRBV30 and J usage is TRBJ2-7; no definite D call. Looked up from germline, CDR1 is GTSNPN and CDR2 is SVGIG (reference sequence). Trimming took off 0 bases at V and 3 bases at J, with 6 bases between the two ends. The CDR3 totals 12 residues. CDR3 sequence reads: CAWSVYGYEQYF. Written as DNA, the CDR3 is TGTGCCTGGAGTGTTTACGGCTACGAGCAGTACTTC.

The chain links TRBV2 to TRBJ1-5; TRBD1 aligns across 8 bases. CDR3 length equals 14 residues. The germline CDR1 and CDR2 sequences are SNHLY and FYNNEI. J gave up 7 bases and V 7 bases, and 9 bases lay outside the gene matches. Here the CDR3 DNA reads TGTGCCAGCACTACACAGGGGGATGGACAGCCCCAGCATTTT. It translates to CASTTQGDGQPQHF.

This CDR3 reads CASTIAGVSGEQYF. As DNA, the CDR3 is TGTGCCAGCACCATAGCGGGAGTCTCCGGCGAGCAGTACTTC. The genes are TRBV7-2 and TRBJ2-7, with 9 bases lining up with TRBD2. CDR1 SGHTA and CDR2 FQGNSA come from the germline V gene. The CDR3 spans 14 residues. V lost 7 bases to trimming and J lost 6 bases; unmatched junction nucleotides: 10.

The chain has TRBV18 and TRBJ1-1, with D unresolved. Deletions cut 4 bases from V and 4 bases from J, with 16 bases between. The CDR3 runs to 15 residues. CDR1 is KGHSH, CDR2 LQKENI, per germline. The CDR3 is CASSLLEAGTTEAFF. DNA for the CDR3: TGTGCCAGCTCACTACTTGAGGCGGGAACCACTGAAGCTTTCTTT.

This chain joins TRBV5-1 and TRBJ2-3; D may be TRBD2 (7 bases). The ends were cut back, 4 bases at V and 6 bases at J, with 18 bases in the middle. There are 15 residues in the CDR3. CDR1 is SGHRS and CDR2 is YFSETQ in the germline V gene. CDR3 nucleotide sequence: TGCGCCAGCAGCCCTTTACAGGGAGGGCTGGATACGCAGTATTTT. It codes for CASSPLQGGLDTQYF.

The V call is TRBV3-1 (or the pseudogene TRBV3-2), the J call TRBJ2-7, with TRBD1 identical over 11 bases. Trimming took 4 bases from V and 3 from J; bases not matched to a gene: 5. There are 15 residues in the CDR3. Germline V gene data show CDR1 as LGHDT and CDR2 as YNNKEL (reference sequence). The CDR3 bases are TGTGCCAGCAGCCGCCACGGGACAGGGGGCTACGAGCAGTACTTC. Amino acids: CASSRHGTGGYEQYF.

The chain has TRBV7-9 and TRBJ2-3, with TRBD1 matching over 10 bases. The CDR3 totals 16 residues. V dropped 5 bases and J dropped 4; count of bases not matched to a gene: 9. Germline V lookup: CDR1 SEHNR, CDR2 FQNEAQ (reference sequence). CDR3 sequence reads: CASSPIRTGGSDTQYF. CDR3 DNA sequence: TGTGCCAGCAGCCCAATCAGGACAGGGGGATCAGATACGCAGTATTTT. The full variable domain, with the rest looked up from reference TRBV7-9 and TRBJ2-3, is DTGVSQNPRHKITKRGQNVTFRCDPISEHNRLYWYRQTLGQGPEFLTYFQNEAQLEKSRLLSDRFSAERPKGSFSTLEIQRTEQGDSAMYLCASSPIRTGGSDTQYFGPGTRLTVL.

This chain uses TRBV18 with TRBJ2-2, with 9 bases matching TRBD1. CDR1 is KGHSH and CDR2 is LQKENI in the germline V gene. The V and J ends lost 3 bases and 5 bases, in that order; junction bases with no gene match: 4. The CDR3 is 15 residues long. CDR3: CASSPLTGGTGELFF. CDR3 in DNA: TGTGCCAGCTCACCCTTGACAGGGGGAACCGGGGAGCTGTTTTTT.

The chain employs TRBV28 and TRBJ1-1; D gene ambiguous. Between the trimmed V and J ends, which lost 6 bases and 3 bases, there was a span of 11 bases. Germline CDR1 reads MDHEN; CDR2 reads SYDVKM. The CDR3 runs to 13 residues. The CDR3 DNA is TGTGCCAGCAGCCCCGGGTCTTACACTGAAGCTTTCTTT. Protein product: CASSPGSYTEAFF.

The rearrangement uses TRBV7-2 and TRBJ2-3, with 15 bases fitting TRBD2. Germline loops: CDR1 SGHTA, CDR2 FQGNSA. The CDR3 runs to 16 residues. With V trimmed by 5 bases and J by 5 bases, 5 bases remained unmatched. CDR3 amino acids: CASSTGLAGGQDTQYF. Here the CDR3 DNA reads TGTGCCAGCAGCACCGGACTAGCGGGAGGGCAAGATACGCAGTATTTT.

This chain joins TRBV4-1 and TRBJ2-3, with TRBD2 matching over 12 bases. Germline CDR1 is MGHRA and CDR2 is YSYEKL. This CDR3 has 18 amino acids. Trimming took 4 bases from V and 1 from J; bases not matched to a gene: 9. The CDR3 sequence is CASSRGLAGGGGTDTQYF. DNA for the CDR3: TGCGCCAGCAGCCGGGGACTAGCGGGCGGAGGAGGCACAGATACGCAGTATTTT.

The chain joins TRBV19 to TRBJ1-1; maybe TRBD1 (6 bases). Trimming took off 7 bases at V and 8 bases at J, with 23 bases between the two ends. Looked up from germline, CDR1 is LNHDA and CDR2 is SQIVND (reference sequence). The CDR3 is made up of 15 amino acids. The DNA of the CDR3 is TGTGCCAGTACCTCCCTACCAGGGGAACTTGAAGAAGCTTTCTTT. Encoded protein: CASTSLPGELEEAFF. Complete variable domain (other parts from reference TRBV19 and TRBJ1-1): DGGITQSPKYLFRKEGQNVTLSCEQNLNHDAMYWYRQDPGQGLRLIYYSQIVNDFQKGDIAEGYSVSREKKESFPLTVTSAQKNPTAFYLCASTSLPGELEEAFFGQGTRLTVV.

The sample holds one count of this clone. This chain links TRBV5-1 with TRBJ2-3; the D gene is possibly TRBD1 (5 bases). V was pared by 0 bases and J by 7 bases, with 6 bases between. There are 12 residues in the CDR3. Germline loops: CDR1 SGHRS, CDR2 YFSETQ. CDR3 loop: CASSLGTYTQYF. The CDR3 region has the DNA TGCGCCAGCAGCTTGGGGACATATACGCAGTATTTT. Variable domain in full (rest from reference TRBV5-1 and TRBJ2-3): KAGVTQTPRYLIKTRGQQVTLSCSPISGHRSVSWYQQTPGQGLQFLFEYFSETQRNKGNFPGRFSGRQFSNSRSEMNVSTLELGDSALYLCASSLGTYTQYFGPGTRLTVL.

J is TRBJ1-1 and V is TRBV7-9; 7 nucleotides match TRBD1. Trimming cost V 1 base and J 6 bases; bases outside gene matches: 8. CDR1 SEHNR and CDR2 FQNEAQ come from the germline V gene (reference sequence). The CDR3 is 15 amino acids. The CDR3 nucleotides read TGTGCCAGCAGCTTAGTTCCAGGGGGGTGGTCTGAAGCTTTCTTT. This codes for CASSLVPGGWSEAFF.